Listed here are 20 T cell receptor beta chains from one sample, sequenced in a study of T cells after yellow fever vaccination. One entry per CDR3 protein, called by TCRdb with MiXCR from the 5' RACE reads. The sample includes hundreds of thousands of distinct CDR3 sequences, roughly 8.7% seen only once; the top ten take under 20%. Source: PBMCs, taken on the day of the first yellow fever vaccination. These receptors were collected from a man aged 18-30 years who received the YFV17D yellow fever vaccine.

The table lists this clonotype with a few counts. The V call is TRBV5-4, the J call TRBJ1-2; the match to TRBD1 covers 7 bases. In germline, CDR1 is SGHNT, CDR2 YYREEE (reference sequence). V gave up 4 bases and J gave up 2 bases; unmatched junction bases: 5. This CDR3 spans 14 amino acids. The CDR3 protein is CASSPKTGNYGYTF. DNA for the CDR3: TGTGCCAGCAGCCCAAAGACAGGGAACTATGGCTACACCTTC. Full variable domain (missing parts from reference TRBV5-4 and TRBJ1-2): ETGVTQSPTHLIKTRGQQVTLRCSSQSGHNTVSWYQQALGQGPQFIFQYYREEENGRGNFPPRFSGLQFPNYSSELNVNALELDDSALYLCASSPKTGNYGYTFGSGTRLTVV.

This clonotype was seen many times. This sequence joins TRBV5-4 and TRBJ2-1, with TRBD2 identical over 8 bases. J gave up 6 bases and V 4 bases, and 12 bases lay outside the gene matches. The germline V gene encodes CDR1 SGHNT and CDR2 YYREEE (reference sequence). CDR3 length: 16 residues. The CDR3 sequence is CASSPAGVGGVNEQFF. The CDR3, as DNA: TGTGCCAGCAGCCCAGCGGGAGTCGGGGGGGTCAATGAGCAGTTCTTC.

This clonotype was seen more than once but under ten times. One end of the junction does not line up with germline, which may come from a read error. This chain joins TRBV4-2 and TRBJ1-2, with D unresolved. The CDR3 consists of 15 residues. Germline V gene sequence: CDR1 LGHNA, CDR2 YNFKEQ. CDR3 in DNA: TGTGCCAGCAGCGAAGAAGGATATTGGCCCGGGGGCTACACCTTC. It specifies CASSEEGYWPGGYTF.

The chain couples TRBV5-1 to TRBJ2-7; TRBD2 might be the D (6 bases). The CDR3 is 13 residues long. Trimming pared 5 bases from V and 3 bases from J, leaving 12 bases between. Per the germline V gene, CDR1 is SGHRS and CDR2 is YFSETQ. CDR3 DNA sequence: TGCGCCAGCAGTGCCATGGGGGGCTACGAGCAGTACGTC. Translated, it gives CASSAMGGYEQYV.

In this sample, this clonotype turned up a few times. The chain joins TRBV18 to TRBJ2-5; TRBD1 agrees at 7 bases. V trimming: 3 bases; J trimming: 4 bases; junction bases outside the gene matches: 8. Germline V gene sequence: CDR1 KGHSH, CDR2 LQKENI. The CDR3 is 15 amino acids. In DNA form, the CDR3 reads TGTGCCAGCTCACCGAAGGGGGCTGGAGGAGAGACCCAGTACTTC. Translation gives CASSPKGAGGETQYF.

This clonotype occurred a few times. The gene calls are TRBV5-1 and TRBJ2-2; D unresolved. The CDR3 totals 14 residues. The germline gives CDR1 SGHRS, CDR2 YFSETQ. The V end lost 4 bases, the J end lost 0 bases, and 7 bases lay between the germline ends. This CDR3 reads CASSGKTNTGELFF. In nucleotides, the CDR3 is TGCGCCAGCAGCGGGAAGACGAACACCGGGGAGCTGTTTTTT.

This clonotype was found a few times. In DNA form, the CDR3 reads TGTGCCAGCAGCCTGCCGGGACAGGGGAACTACGAGCAGTACTTC. This encodes CASSLPGQGNYEQYF. The rearrangement uses TRBV7-2 and TRBJ2-7; 10 bases map to TRBD1. Germline V gives CDR1 SGHTA, CDR2 FQGNSA. The CDR3 covers 15 residues. V lost 5 bases, J lost 3 bases, and 7 bases stayed unmatched.

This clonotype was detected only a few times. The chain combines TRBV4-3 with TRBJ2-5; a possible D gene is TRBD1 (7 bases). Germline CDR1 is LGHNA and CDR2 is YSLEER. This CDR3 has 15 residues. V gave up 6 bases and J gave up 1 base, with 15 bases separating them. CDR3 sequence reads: CASSPSGDSQETQYF. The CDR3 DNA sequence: TGCGCCAGCAGTCCTTCGGGGGACAGCCAAGAGACCCAGTACTTC.

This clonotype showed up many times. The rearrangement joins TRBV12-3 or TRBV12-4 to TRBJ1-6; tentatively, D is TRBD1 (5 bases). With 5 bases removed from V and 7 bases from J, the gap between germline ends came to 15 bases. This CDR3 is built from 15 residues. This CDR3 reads CASSPLGGGNSPLHF. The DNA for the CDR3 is TGTGCCAGCAGTCCACTCGGGGGAGGGAATTCACCCCTCCACTTT.

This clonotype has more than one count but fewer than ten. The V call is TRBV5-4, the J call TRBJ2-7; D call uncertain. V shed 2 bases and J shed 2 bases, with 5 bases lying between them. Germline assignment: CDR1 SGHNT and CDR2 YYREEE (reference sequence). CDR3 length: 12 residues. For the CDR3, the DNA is TGTGCCAGCAGCTTCGATGCCTACGAGCAGTACTTC. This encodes CASSFDAYEQYF.

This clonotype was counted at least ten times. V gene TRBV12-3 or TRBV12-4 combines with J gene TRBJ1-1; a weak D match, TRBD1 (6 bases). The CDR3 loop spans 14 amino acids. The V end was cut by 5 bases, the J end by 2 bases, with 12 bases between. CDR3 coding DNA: TGTGCCAGCAGTAGCCCAGGGGTCAACACTGAAGCTTTCTTT. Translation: CASSSPGVNTEAFF.

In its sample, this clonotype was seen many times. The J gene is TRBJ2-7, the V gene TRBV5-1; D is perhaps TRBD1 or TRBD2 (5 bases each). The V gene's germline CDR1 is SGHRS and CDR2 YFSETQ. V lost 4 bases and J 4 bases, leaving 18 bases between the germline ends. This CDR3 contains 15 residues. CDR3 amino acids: CASSRTGTERYEQYF. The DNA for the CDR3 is TGCGCCAGCAGCCGCACTGGGACGGAGAGGTACGAGCAGTACTTC.

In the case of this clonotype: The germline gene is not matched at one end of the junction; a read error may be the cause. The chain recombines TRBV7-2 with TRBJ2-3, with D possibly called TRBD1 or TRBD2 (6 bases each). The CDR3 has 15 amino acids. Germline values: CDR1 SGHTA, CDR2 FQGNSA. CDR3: CASSPTGTGGDTRYF. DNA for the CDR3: TGTGCCAGCAGCCCTACCGGGACTGGGGGCGATACGCGGTATTTT.

The CDR3 DNA reads TGTGCCAGCACCTCCCGGGACTACATAACAGATACGCAGTATTTT. As protein: CASTSRDYITDTQYF. The chain employs TRBV6-2 or TRBV6-3 and TRBJ2-3; TRBD2 agrees at 7 bases. There are 15 residues in the CDR3. CDR1 and CDR2 from the germline V gene are MNHEY and SVGEGT. Trimming cost V 7 bases and J 3 bases; bases outside gene matches: 10.

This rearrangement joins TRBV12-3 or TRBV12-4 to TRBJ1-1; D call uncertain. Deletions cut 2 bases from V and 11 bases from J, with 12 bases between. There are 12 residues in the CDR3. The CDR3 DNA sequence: TGTGCCAGCAGTTTAAGGGCCTTCCGGGCTTTCTTT. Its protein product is CASSLRAFRAFF.

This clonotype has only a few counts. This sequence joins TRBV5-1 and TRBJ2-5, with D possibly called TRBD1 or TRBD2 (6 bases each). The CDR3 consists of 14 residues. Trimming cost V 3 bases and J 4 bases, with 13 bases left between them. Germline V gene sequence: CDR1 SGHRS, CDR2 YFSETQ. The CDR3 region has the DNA TGCGCCAGCAGCTGGGGGGCCGGGGGAGAGACCCAGTACTTC. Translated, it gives CASSWGAGGETQYF.

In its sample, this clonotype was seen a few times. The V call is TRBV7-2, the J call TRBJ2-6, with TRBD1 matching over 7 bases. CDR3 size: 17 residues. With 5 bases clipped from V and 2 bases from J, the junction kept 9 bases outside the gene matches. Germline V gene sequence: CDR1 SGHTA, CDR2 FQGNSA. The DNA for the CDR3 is TGTGCCAGCAGCCCGTTAGACAGGGACACTGGGGCCAACGTCCTGACTTTC. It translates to CASSPLDRDTGANVLTF.

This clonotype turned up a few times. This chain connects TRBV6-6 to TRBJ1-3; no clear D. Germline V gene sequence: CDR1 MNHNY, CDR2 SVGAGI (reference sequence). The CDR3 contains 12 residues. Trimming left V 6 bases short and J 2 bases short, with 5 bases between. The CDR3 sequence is CASSYTGNTIYF. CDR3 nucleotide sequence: TGTGCCAGCAGCTACACTGGAAACACCATATATTTT.

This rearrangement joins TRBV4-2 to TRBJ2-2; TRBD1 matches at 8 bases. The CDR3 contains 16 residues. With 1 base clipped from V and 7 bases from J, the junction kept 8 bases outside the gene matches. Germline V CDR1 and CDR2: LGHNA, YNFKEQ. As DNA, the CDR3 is TGTGCCAGCAGCCAAGGCCAGGGGGCTTTGGGCGGGGAGCTGTTTTTT. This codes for CASSQGQGALGGELFF.

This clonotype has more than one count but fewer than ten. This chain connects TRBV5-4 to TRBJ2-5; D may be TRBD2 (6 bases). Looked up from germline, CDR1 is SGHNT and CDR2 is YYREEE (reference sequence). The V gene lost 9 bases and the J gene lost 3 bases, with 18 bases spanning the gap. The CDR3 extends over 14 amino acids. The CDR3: CATAGRGDKETQYF. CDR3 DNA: TGTGCCACCGCCGGGCGGGGAGATAAAGAGACCCAGTACTTC. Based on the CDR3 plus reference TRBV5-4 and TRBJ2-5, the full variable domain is ETGVTQSPTHLIKTRGQQVTLRCSSQSGHNTVSWYQQALGQGPQFIFQYYREEENGRGNFPPRFSGLQFPNYSSELNVNALELDDSALYLCATAGRGDKETQYFGPGTRLLVL.